A single sample is the source of the 31 T cell receptor beta chains below, sequenced in a study of molecular identifiers for immune sequencing clone quantification. TCRdb ran MiXCR on the PCR reads and lists one entry per CDR3 protein. The sample has some 650,000 distinct CDR3 sequences; 15% to 20% are singletons. Input material: naive CD8+ T cells from blood, with Jurkat cell RNA spiked in. The sample's subset: FACS-sorted CD8+CD4-CCR7+CD45RA+ naive T cells. The source is a human donor in good health. Some libraries in this study had Jurkat cell RNA spiked in.

The chain uses TRBV4-3 and TRBJ1-1; no clear D gene. V gave up 1 base and J gave up 4 bases, with 13 bases separating them. The CDR3 runs 15 residues. CDR1 and CDR2 from the germline V gene are LGHNA and YSLEER. Here the CDR3 DNA reads TGCGCCAGCAGCCAAGGTTCCGGAATGAGCACTGAAGCTTTCTTT. As protein: CASSQGSGMSTEAFF.

As to this clonotype: This may stem from a read error, because a much larger clone lies one nucleotide away. The chain couples TRBV14 to TRBJ2-3, with TRBD2 matching over 7 bases. Germline CDR1 is SGHDN and CDR2 is FVKESK. CDR3 length: 18 residues. CDR3 protein: CASSARRDYGYSTDTQCF. The CDR3 region has the DNA TGTGCCAGCAGCGCCCGCCGGGACTACGGATATAGCACAGATACGCAGTGTTTT.

The table lists this clonotype with a few counts. The rearrangement links TRBV19 to TRBJ2-1, with 12 bases aligning to TRBD2. Germline loops: CDR1 LNHDA, CDR2 SQIVND (reference sequence). CDR3 size: 17 residues. V trimming: 5 bases; J trimming: 10 bases; junction bases outside the gene matches: 15. CDR3 in DNA: TGTGCCAGTAGTCTTGGGACTAGCGGGCTCCTGGAATGGGAGCAGTTCTTC. This translates into CASSLGTSGLLEWEQFF.

This clonotype was seen only a few times. This chain uses TRBV20-1 with TRBJ2-7, with D possibly TRBD1 on 6 matching bases. V gave up 5 bases and J gave up 0 bases, with 14 bases separating them. The CDR3 contains 14 residues. Germline CDR1 reads DFQATT; CDR2 reads SNEGSKA (reference sequence). In DNA, the CDR3 is TGCAGTGCTCTGGGACAATTCAGCTCCTACGAGCAGTACTTC. This codes for CSALGQFSSYEQYF.

This clonotype was seen at least ten times. The V call is TRBV5-4, the J call TRBJ1-1, with 9 bases that match TRBD1. The trim removed 4 bases at V and 11 bases at J, leaving 6 bases unmatched. CDR3 length: 12 residues. Looked up from germline, CDR1 is SGHNT and CDR2 is YYREEE (reference sequence). CDR3 DNA sequence: TGTGCCAGCAGCCTGGGGGACAGGGAGGCTTTCTTT. Translating gives CASSLGDREAFF.

This clonotype was seen at least ten times. The chain combines TRBV27 with TRBJ1-1; D gene uncertain. This CDR3 has 13 residues. Trimming removed 3 bases at V and 6 bases at J, with 11 bases between. Looked up from germline, CDR1 is MNHEY and CDR2 is SMNVEV (reference sequence). CDR3 DNA: TGTGCCAGCAGTTTGAGGGAGTCGGCTGAAGCTTTCTTT. It translates to CASSLRESAEAFF.

This clonotype appeared many times. This sequence joins TRBV19 and TRBJ1-5; D unclear. V was clipped by 3 bases and J by 0 bases, with 9 bases between them. CDR3 length equals 15 residues. Per the germline V gene, CDR1 is LNHDA and CDR2 is SQIVND (reference sequence). CDR3 protein: CASSITEYSNQPQHF. CDR3 nucleotide sequence: TGTGCCAGTAGTATCACCGAGTATAGCAATCAGCCCCAGCATTTT.

This chain joins TRBV19 and TRBJ1-5; D possibly corresponds to TRBD1 (5 bases). Germline V gene lookup returns CDR1 LNHDA and CDR2 SQIVND (reference sequence). The CDR3 runs 15 residues. V was trimmed by 4 bases and J by 6 bases, leaving 16 bases between them. The DNA of the CDR3 is TGTGCCAGTAGTACCCCAGGGTATGCTGGTCAGCCCCAGCATTTT. Protein sequence: CASSTPGYAGQPQHF.

Notes on this clonotype: At one end, the junction sequence differs from germline, possibly due to a read error. The chain uses TRBV6-2 or TRBV6-3 and TRBJ1-4, with D hard to call. The germline V gene encodes CDR1 MNHEY and CDR2 SVGEGT. This CDR3 has 13 residues. The CDR3 protein is CASSYTPGEKLLF. The CDR3 DNA follows: TGTGCCAGCAGTTACACACCCGGGGAAAAACTGCTTTTT.

Regarding this clonotype: This sequence may be a read error, since a much larger clone differs from it by one base. The chain employs TRBV7-9 and TRBJ1-5, with a possible D match to TRBD1 (5 bases). Germline-derived CDR1 and CDR2 are SEHNR and FQNEAQ (reference sequence). The CDR3 sequence is 14 residues long. Trimming shortened V by 0 bases and J by 9 bases, and 12 bases separated the two germline ends. CDR3 DNA sequence: TGTGCCAGCAGCTTAGCCCCAGACAGCCGGCCCCAGCATTTT. Residues: CASSLAPDSRPQHF. The full variable domain, rest sourced from reference TRBV7-9 and TRBJ1-5, is DTGVSQNPRHKITKRGQNVTFRCDPISEHNRLYWYRQTLGQGPEFLTYFQNEAQLEKSRLLSDRFSAERPKGSFSTLEIQRTEQGDSAMYLCASSLAPDSRPQHFGDGTRLSIL.

This clonotype was observed a handful of times. The V gene is TRBV13, the J gene TRBJ1-2, with 7 bases aligning to TRBD1. Germline lookup yields CDR1 PRHDT and CDR2 FYEKMQ (reference sequence). V gave up 1 base and J gave up 5 bases; unmatched junction bases: 4. This CDR3 is built from 14 residues. In DNA form, the CDR3 reads TGTGCCAGCAGCTTAGTCGGGACAGATTATGGCTACACCTTC. Its protein product is CASSLVGTDYGYTF.

This clonotype occurred many times. The chain couples TRBV28 to TRBJ1-1; D not resolved. The CDR3 has 14 amino acids. Germline V gives CDR1 MDHEN, CDR2 SYDVKM. Trimming took 5 bases from V and 0 from J, leaving 10 bases between them. The DNA for the CDR3 is TGTGCCAGCAGTGCCCCCGAGCTGAACACTGAAGCTTTCTTT. The encoded protein is CASSAPELNTEAFF.

In this sample, this clonotype turned up many times. This chain links TRBV11-1 with TRBJ2-7; 7 bases match TRBD1. CDR3 size: 18 residues. The germline CDR1 and CDR2 sequences are SGHAT and FQDESV (reference sequence). Trimming took 0 bases from V and 4 from J; bases not matched to a gene: 15. CDR3 bases: TGTGCCAGCAGCTTAGCGGGACAGCGGAAAACTGACTTATACGAGCAGTACTTC. Residues: CASSLAGQRKTDLYEQYF.

The chain uses TRBV7-2 and TRBJ2-1; D call uncertain. The V end was cut by 6 bases, the J end by 6 bases, with 12 bases between. The CDR3 has 13 residues. CDR1 SGHTA and CDR2 FQGNSA come from the germline V gene. This chain's CDR3 is CASSWNVGNEQFF. CDR3 sequence (DNA): TGTGCCAGCAGTTGGAATGTGGGCAATGAGCAGTTCTTC.

This clonotype was detected many times. The rearrangement uses TRBV27 and TRBJ2-6; 9 nucleotides agree with TRBD1. The germline gives CDR1 MNHEY, CDR2 SMNVEV (reference sequence). The CDR3 consists of 19 residues. V lost 2 bases to trimming and J lost 0 bases; unmatched junction nucleotides: 8. CDR3 protein: CASSLTGTGKSSGANVLTF. CDR3 DNA sequence: TGTGCCAGCAGTTTAACGGGGACAGGGAAAAGCTCTGGGGCCAACGTCCTGACTTTC. The full variable domain, rest sourced from reference TRBV27 and TRBJ2-6, is EAQVTQNPRYLITVTGKKLTVTCSQNMNHEYMSWYRQDPGLGLRQIYYSMNVEVTDKGDVPEGYKVSRKEKRNFPLILESPSPNQTSLYFCASSLTGTGKSSGANVLTFGAGSRLTVL.

This clonotype appeared a few times. The chain recombines TRBV27 with TRBJ2-3, with D unclear. Trimming removed 2 bases from V and 7 bases from J, with 7 bases in between. The V gene's germline CDR1 is MNHEY and CDR2 SMNVEV (reference sequence). CDR3 length: 12 residues. The CDR3 loop is CASSLDGYTQYF. CDR3 bases: TGTGCCAGCAGTTTAGACGGGTATACGCAGTATTTT.

This chain connects TRBV12-3 or TRBV12-4 to TRBJ2-5, with D hard to call. With 3 bases removed from V and 2 bases from J, the gap between germline ends came to 13 bases. This CDR3 comprises 15 residues. The DNA for the CDR3 is TGTGCCAGCAGTTTGGAACTAACGGTACAAGAGACCCAGTACTTC. It translates to CASSLELTVQETQYF.

This clonotype was found many times. The J gene is TRBJ1-3, the V gene TRBV28; tentative D call: TRBD1 (6 bases). The CDR3 has 15 residues. Per germline, CDR1 MDHEN and CDR2 SYDVKM. V was clipped by 7 bases and J by 0 bases, with 13 bases between them. The CDR3, as DNA: TGTGCCAGCAACCCGGACAGAAGCTCTGGAAACACCATATATTTT. Protein sequence: CASNPDRSSGNTIYF.

This clonotype has a handful of counts. As DNA, the CDR3 is TGTGCCTGGAGTGGGACTAGCGCAGAGACCCAGTACTTC. Translated, it gives CAWSGTSAETQYF. The gene calls are TRBV30 and TRBJ2-5, with 9 positions matching TRBD2. Trimming took 1 base from V and 4 from J; bases not matched to a gene: 1. There are 13 residues in the CDR3. CDR1 is GTSNPN and CDR2 is SVGIG in the germline V gene (reference sequence).

The sample holds many counts of this clonotype. The chain has TRBV5-1 and TRBJ2-5; D gene uncertain. The CDR3 runs to 16 residues. CDR1 and CDR2 (germline): SGHRS, YFSETQ. V was cut by 1 base and J by 1 base, with 14 bases left in between. CDR3 DNA sequence: TGCGCCAGCAGCTTGACGAGCCCTAACCCCCAAGAGACCCAGTACTTC. It translates to CASSLTSPNPQETQYF.

As to this clonotype: A much larger clone differs from this one at a single base, so this may be a read error. The chain links TRBV4-3 to TRBJ2-2; D is unclear. The germline V gene encodes CDR1 LGHNA and CDR2 YSLEER. The CDR3 sequence is 14 residues long. The CDR3 loop reads CAGSQDDSTGELFF. In nucleotides, the CDR3 is TGCGCCGGCAGCCAAGATGACTCCACCGGGGAGCTGTTTTTT.

This chain connects TRBV4-1 to TRBJ2-7, with D possibly TRBD1 on 6 matching bases. Germline lookup yields CDR1 MGHRA and CDR2 YSYEKL. The CDR3 is made up of 14 amino acids. V was shortened by 2 bases and J by 5 bases, with 13 bases between the two germline ends. CDR3 DNA: TGCGCCAGCAGCCAATCAAGGGACAATCACGAGCAGTACTTC. Translated, it gives CASSQSRDNHEQYF.

V and J are TRBV7-9 and TRBJ2-5; D perhaps matches TRBD1 (5 bases). The CDR3 contains 13 residues. From germline, CDR1 is SEHNR and CDR2 FQNEAQ (reference sequence). V lost 6 bases, J lost 5 bases, and 13 bases lay in between. The CDR3 DNA sequence: TGTGCCAGCAGATGGGCAGGGATGGAGACCCAGTACTTC. As protein: CASRWAGMETQYF. Complete variable domain (other parts from reference TRBV7-9 and TRBJ2-5): DTGVSQNPRHKITKRGQNVTFRCDPISEHNRLYWYRQTLGQGPEFLTYFQNEAQLEKSRLLSDRFSAERPKGSFSTLEIQRTEQGDSAMYLCASRWAGMETQYFGPGTRLLVL.

Concerning this clonotype: At one end, the junction sequence differs from germline, possibly due to a read error. The chain has TRBV19 and TRBJ2-5, with 13 positions matching TRBD2. Looked up from germline, CDR1 is LNHDA and CDR2 is SQIVND (reference sequence). This CDR3 contains 15 residues. The CDR3 bases are TGTGCCAGTAGCTGGGGGACTAGCGGGAAAGAGACCCAGTGCTTC. It yields the protein CASSWGTSGKETQCF.

In its sample, this clonotype was seen a few times. The J gene is TRBJ1-2, the V gene TRBV4-1, with 7 positions matching TRBD1. The trim removed 0 bases at V and 5 bases at J, leaving 9 bases unmatched. Per germline, CDR1 MGHRA and CDR2 YSYEKL. The CDR3 length is 16 residues. CDR3 coding DNA: TGCGCCAGCAGCCAAGAAACGGCAGGGGGTTGGTATGGCTACACCTTC. Its protein product is CASSQETAGGWYGYTF.

This clonotype was seen repeatedly, ten times or more. V gene TRBV5-1 combines with J gene TRBJ1-3; 7 bases match TRBD1. Losses at the gene ends were 0 bases for V and 0 bases for J; bases not matched to a gene: 0. CDR1 is SGHRS and CDR2 is YFSETQ in the germline V gene. The CDR3 extends over 15 amino acids. The CDR3 nucleotides are TGCGCCAGCAGCTTGGAGGGGGCCTCTGGAAACACCATATATTTT. Translation: CASSLEGASGNTIYF.

This clonotype was counted many times. V is TRBV9 and J is TRBJ2-4; 8 bases line up with TRBD1. Looked up from germline, CDR1 is SGDLS and CDR2 is YYNGEE. This CDR3 has 15 residues. With V trimmed by 3 bases and J by 6 bases, 8 bases remained unmatched. In DNA, the CDR3 is TGTGCCAGCAGCGCAGAAGACAGGGGATTAAACATTCAGTACTTC. This gives the protein CASSAEDRGLNIQYF.

This clonotype was picked up many times. The chain employs TRBV12-3 or TRBV12-4 and TRBJ2-7; no firm D call. V was clipped by 7 bases and J by 3 bases, with 13 bases between them. The CDR3 is 13 residues long. The DNA for the CDR3 is TGTGCCAGCAAACCGGACGGAGTCTACGAGCAGTACTTC. The encoded protein is CASKPDGVYEQYF.

The rearrangement joins TRBV7-3 to TRBJ2-1; 8 bases are shared with TRBD2. The CDR3 is 17 amino acids. The ends lost 4 bases at V and 5 bases at J; junction bases unmatched: 13. In germline, CDR1 is SGHTA, CDR2 FQGTGA. CDR3 region: CASSYASGGIGDNEQFF. For the CDR3, the DNA is TGTGCCAGCAGCTACGCATCGGGAGGGATCGGAGACAATGAGCAGTTCTTC.

This clonotype was detected ten times or more. The chain combines TRBV6-5 with TRBJ2-7; 9 bases agree with TRBD1. Germline CDR1 is MNHEY and CDR2 is SVGAGI. The CDR3 is 14 amino acids. The ends lost 6 bases at V and 3 bases at J; junction bases unmatched: 6. CDR3 nucleotides: TGTGCCAGCAGACCACAGGGGGCGAGCTACGAGCAGTACTTC. Translation: CASRPQGASYEQYF.

As concerns this clonotype: This clone may be a read error of a much larger clone one base away. V usage is TRBV21-1 and J usage is TRBJ2-7; the D call of TRBD2 is as the table states it, not checked on the DNA. TRBV21-1 is shown as a pseudogene. This CDR3 has 14 residues. This chain's CDR3 is CASSNREGAHEQYF. The CDR3 region has the DNA TGTGCCAGCAGCAATCGCGAGGGTGCCCACGAGCAGTACTTC.